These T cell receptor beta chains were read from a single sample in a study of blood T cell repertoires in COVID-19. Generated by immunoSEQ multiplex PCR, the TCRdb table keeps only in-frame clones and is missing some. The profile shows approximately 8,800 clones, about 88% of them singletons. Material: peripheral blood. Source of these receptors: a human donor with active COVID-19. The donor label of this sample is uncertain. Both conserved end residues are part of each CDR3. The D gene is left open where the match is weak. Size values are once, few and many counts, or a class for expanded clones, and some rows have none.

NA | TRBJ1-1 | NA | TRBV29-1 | TGCAGCGTTGGGGACTCCGGGGTGAACACTGAAGCTTTCTTT | CSVGDSGVNTEAFF
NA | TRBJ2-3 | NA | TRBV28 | TGTGCCAGCAGTACCCAGGGTGGCACAGATACGCAGTATTTT | CASSTQGGTDTQYF
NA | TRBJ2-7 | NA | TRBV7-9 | TGTGCCAGCAGCCGGTCGGGACTCTTCGCCAACGAGCAGTACTTC | CASSRSGLFANEQYF
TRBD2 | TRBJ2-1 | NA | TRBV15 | TGTGCCACCAGCGACCGGACTAGCGGAGGTATGGATGAGCAGTTCTTC | CATSDRTSGGMDEQFF
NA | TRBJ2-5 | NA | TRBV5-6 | TGTGCCAGCAGCTTAGCACGGACCCAGTACTTC | CASSLARTQYF
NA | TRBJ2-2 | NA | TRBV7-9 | TGTGCCAGCACCCCCCCTAGCGCCCTCACCGGGGAGCTGTTTTTT | CASTPPSALTGELFF
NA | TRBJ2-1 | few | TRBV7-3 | TGTGCCAGCAGCTCCCGCGGGGAGCAGTTCTTC | CASSSRGEQFF
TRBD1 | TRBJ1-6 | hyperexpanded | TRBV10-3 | TGTGCCATCAGTGGGGCACCGGGACAGGGTGGCTCACCCCTCCACTTT | CAISGAPGQGGSPLHF
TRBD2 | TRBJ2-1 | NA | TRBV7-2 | TGTGCCAGCAGCTTACTAGCGGGAGGGGGGGTCTCCTACAATGAGCAGTTCTTC | CASSLLAGGGVSYNEQFF
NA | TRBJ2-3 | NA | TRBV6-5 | TGTGCCAGCAGACGGACAGTTAGCACAGATACGCAGTATTTT | CASRRTVSTDTQYF
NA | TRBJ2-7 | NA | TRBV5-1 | TGCGCCAGCAGCTTGGAACCGACAGGCTCCTACGAGCAGTACTTC | CASSLEPTGSYEQYF
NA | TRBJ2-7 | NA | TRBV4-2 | TGTGCCAGCAGCCAAGATAACCCTCTCAGGCTCACCGCCTACGAGCAGTACTTC | CASSQDNPLRLTAYEQYF
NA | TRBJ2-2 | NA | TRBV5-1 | TGCGCCAGCAGCAGGAGCGGGCAGAACACCGGGGAGCTGTTTTTT | CASSRSGQNTGELFF
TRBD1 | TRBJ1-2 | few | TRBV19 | TGTGCCAGTAGCAGGACAGGGCTCGGCTACACCTTC | CASSRTGLGYTF
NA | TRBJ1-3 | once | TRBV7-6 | TGTGCCAGCAGCCCGACGGGGGGGTTTGGAAACACCATATATTTT | CASSPTGGFGNTIYF
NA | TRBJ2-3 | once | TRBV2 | TGTGCCAGCAGTGAAGCCCGGTCAGATACGCAGTATTTT | CASSEARSDTQYF
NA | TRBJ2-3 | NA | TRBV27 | TGTGCCAGCAGTTTGACTACCGCTGGCACAGATACGCAGTATTTT | CASSLTTAGTDTQYF
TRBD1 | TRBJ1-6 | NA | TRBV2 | TGTGCCAGCAGTGGTCCGGGACAGGGTATTTCACCCCTCCACTTT | CASSGPGQGISPLHF
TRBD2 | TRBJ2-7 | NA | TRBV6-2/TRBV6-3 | TGTGCCAGCAGTGATCCCATAGCGGGAGGGGGCGGCGAGCAGTACTTC | CASSDPIAGGGGEQYF
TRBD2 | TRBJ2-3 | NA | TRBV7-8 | TGTGCCAGCAGCCCCGCGTTTAGCGGGAGGGGTGCAGATACGCAGTATTTT | CASSPAFSGRGADTQYF
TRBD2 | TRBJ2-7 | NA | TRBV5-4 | TGTGCCAGCAGCTCTAGCGGGACCCCCGGCGAGCAGTACTTC | CASSSSGTPGEQYF
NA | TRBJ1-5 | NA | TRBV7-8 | TGTGCCAGCAGCTTAGGCACAGGGTTTCATCAGCCCCAGCATTTT | CASSLGTGFHQPQHF
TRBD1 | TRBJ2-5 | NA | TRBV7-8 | TGTGCCAGCAGGGGACAGCAGCAAGAGACCCAGTACTTC | CASRGQQQETQYF
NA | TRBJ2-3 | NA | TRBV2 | TGTGCCAGCAGTGATGGAGTATTCGGGGGAAAAGATACGCAGTATTTT | CASSDGVFGGKDTQYF
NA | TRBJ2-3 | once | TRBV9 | TGTGCCAGCAGCACAGGGTCTCACACAGATACGCAGTATTTT | CASSTGSHTDTQYF
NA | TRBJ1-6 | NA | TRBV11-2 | TGTGCCAGCAGTTTTAGGCAGGAAAATTCACCCCTCCACTTT | CASSFRQENSPLHF
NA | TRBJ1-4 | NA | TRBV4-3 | TGCGCCAGCAGCCAAGATGCGGCTCTCCGAGGAAAACTGTTTTTT | CASSQDAALRGKLFF
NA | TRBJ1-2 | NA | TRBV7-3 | TGTGCCAGCAGCCCCTTAGGGGGGGGTCGAAGCTATGGCTACACCTTC | CASSPLGGGRSYGYTF
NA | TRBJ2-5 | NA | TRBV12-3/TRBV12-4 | TGTGCCAGCAAGGTTGGGGCCAGGGAGACCCAGTACTTC | CASKVGARETQYF
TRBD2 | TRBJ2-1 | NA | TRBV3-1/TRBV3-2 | TGTGCCAGCAGCCAAGGAGGTCCTACTAGCGGGAGAGAGGTTGGGTATGGTGAGCAGTTCTTC | CASSQGGPTSGREVGYGEQFF
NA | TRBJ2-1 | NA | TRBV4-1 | TGCGCCAGCAGCCAAGAGGGTCGGAGCGCCAATGAGCAGTTCTTC | CASSQEGRSANEQFF
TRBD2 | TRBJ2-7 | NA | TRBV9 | TGTGCCAGCAGCGTAGGCGGGAGTTCGGACGAGCAGTACTTC | CASSVGGSSDEQYF
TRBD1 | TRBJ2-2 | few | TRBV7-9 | TGTGCCAGCAGCTTAAGAGGAACCGGGACAGGTAACACCGGGGAGCTGTTTTTT | CASSLRGTGTGNTGELFF
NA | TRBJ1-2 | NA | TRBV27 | TGTGCCAGCAGTTTTACGATCGCGGGTGGCTACACCTTC | CASSFTIAGGYTF
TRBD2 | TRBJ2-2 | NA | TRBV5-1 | TGCGCCAGCAGCTGGCCTGCTAGCGGAAACACCGGGGAGCTGTTTTTT | CASSWPASGNTGELFF
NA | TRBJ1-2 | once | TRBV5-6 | TGTGCCAGCAGCTTCCTTGTTCATGGCTACACCTTC | CASSFLVHGYTF
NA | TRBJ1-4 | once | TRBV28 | TGTGCCAGCAGTTTACCAGGTGGGGGCAGGCCTGAAAAACTGTTTTTT | CASSLPGGGRPEKLFF
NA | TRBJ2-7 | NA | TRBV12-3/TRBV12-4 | TGTGCCAGCAGCCTAAGAGAGGAGCAGTACTTC | CASSLREEQYF
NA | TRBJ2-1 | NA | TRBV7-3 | TGTGCCAGCAGCTTCGAACCGGGAGCTTACAATGAGCAGTTCTTC | CASSFEPGAYNEQFF
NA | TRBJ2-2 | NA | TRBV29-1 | TGCAGCTCGACGGGACAACTAAACACCGGGGAGCTGTTTTTT | CSSTGQLNTGELFF
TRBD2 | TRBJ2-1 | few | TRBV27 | TGTGCCAGTGCATTTAGACGACTAGCGGGGAACAATGAGCAGTTCTTC | CASAFRRLAGNNEQFF